This T cell receptor (beta chain) was obtained from a study of T cell responses to AZD1222 COVID-19 vaccine. Study findings and constraints: At baseline, seropositivity was found in only five or six AZD1222 recipients. It was only after the peak T cell response that any repertoires were sampled.

Sequencing used immunoSEQ multiplex PCR; TCRdb keeps in-frame clones, though not all of them. The table has under 130,000 clones, about 90% seen once. Comment on this clone: The target antigen is unknown.

Second-dose intervals near 4 or 12 weeks were combined. Per the germline V gene, CDR1 is KGHSH and CDR2 is LQKENI. Trimming pared 2 bases from V and 0 bases from J, leaving 8 bases between. The CDR3 runs 14 residues. The chain combines TRBV18 with TRBJ2-7; D call uncertain. The TCR comes from an adult who received the AZD1222 COVID-19 vaccine. The sample in question was peripheral blood, obtained 28 days after the second AZD1222 dose. CDR3 sequence reads: CASSPDLNSYEQYF. In DNA, the CDR3 is TGTGCCAGCTCACCAGATCTGAACTCCTACGAGCAGTACTTC. Using reference TRBV18 and TRBJ2-7 for the parts outside the CDR3, the full variable domain is NAGVMQNPRHLVRRRGQEARLRCSPMKGHSHVYWYRQLPEEGLKFMVYLQKENIIDESGMPKERFSAEFPKEGPSILRIQQVVRGDSAAYFCASSPDLNSYEQYFGPGTRLTVT.